This T cell receptor beta chain was retrieved from a study of human T cells and chemical hapten exposure. V shed 3 bases and J shed 6 bases, with 13 bases lying between them. This CDR3 region has 14 residues. Germline V gives CDR1 SGHTA, CDR2 FQGNSA. TCRdb ran MiXCR on the RACE reads and lists one entry per CDR3 protein. The data contain about 78,000 distinct CDR3 sequences, about 8% of them singletons. Time point here: patch test 2, 6 weeks after DPC sensitization. This sample's treatment: therapeutic diphenylcyclopropenone sensitization with weekly scalp DPC. The J gene is TRBJ2-3, the V gene TRBV7-2; D is possibly TRBD2 (6 bases). Sequenced here: whole blood, sampled in connection with sensitization to the hapten diphenylcyclopropenone (DPC). This sequence originates from a woman in her 50s with alopecia areata. Some clones in this sample may be carry-over from other donors' samples. CDR3: CASSFGLAKDTQYF. CDR3 DNA sequence: TGTGCCAGCAGCTTTGGTCTAGCGAAGGATACGCAGTATTTT.